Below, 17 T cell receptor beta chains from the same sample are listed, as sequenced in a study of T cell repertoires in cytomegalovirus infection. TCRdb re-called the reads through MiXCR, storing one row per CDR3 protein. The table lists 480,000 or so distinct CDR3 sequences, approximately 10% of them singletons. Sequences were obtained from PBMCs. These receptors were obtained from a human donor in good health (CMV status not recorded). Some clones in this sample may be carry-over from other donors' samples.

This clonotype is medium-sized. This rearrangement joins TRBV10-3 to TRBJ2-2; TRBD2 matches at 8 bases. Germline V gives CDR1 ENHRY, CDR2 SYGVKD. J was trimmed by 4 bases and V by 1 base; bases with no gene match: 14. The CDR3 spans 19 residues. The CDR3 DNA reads TGTGCCATCAGTGAGTTTAACGAAGGCCAGGGGACTAGCACCGGGGAGCTGTTTTTT. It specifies CAISEFNEGQGTSTGELFF.

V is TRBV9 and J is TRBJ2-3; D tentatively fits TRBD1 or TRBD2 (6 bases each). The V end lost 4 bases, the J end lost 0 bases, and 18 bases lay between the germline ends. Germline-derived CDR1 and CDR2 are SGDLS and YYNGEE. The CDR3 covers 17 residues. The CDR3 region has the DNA TGTGCCAGCAGCCCATTCAGTTCGGGGGCTAGCACAGATACGCAGTATTTT. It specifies CASSPFSSGASTDTQYF.

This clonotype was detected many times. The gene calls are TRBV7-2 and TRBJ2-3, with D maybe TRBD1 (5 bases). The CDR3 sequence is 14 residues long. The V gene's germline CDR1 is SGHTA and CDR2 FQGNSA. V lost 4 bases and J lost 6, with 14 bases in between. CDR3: CASSSRQIIDTQYF. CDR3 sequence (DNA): TGTGCCAGCAGCTCTAGACAGATTATCGATACGCAGTATTTT.

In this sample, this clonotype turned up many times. This chain's CDR3 is CASSEARTASTGELFF. CDR3 coding DNA: TGTGCCAGCAGTGAGGCCCGGACTGCCTCGACTGGGGAGCTGTTTTTT. This chain uses TRBV2 with TRBJ2-2; possible D gene TRBD2, 5 bases. The CDR3 contains 16 residues. Trimming cost V 3 bases and J 8 bases, with 19 bases left between them. CDR1 is SNHLY, CDR2 FYNNEI, per germline.

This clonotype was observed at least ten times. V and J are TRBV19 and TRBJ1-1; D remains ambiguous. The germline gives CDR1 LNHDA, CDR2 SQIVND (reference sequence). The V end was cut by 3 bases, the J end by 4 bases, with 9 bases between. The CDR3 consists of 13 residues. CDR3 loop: CASSILARTEAFF. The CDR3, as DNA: TGTGCCAGTAGTATCCTCGCTCGCACTGAAGCTTTCTTT.

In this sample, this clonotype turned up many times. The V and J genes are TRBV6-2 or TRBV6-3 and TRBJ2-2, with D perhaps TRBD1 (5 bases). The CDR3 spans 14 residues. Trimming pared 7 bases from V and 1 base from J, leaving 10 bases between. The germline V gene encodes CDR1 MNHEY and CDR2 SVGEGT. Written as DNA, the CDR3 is TGTGCCAGCAAACGTCAGGGGAACACCGGGGAGCTGTTTTTT. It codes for CASKRQGNTGELFF.

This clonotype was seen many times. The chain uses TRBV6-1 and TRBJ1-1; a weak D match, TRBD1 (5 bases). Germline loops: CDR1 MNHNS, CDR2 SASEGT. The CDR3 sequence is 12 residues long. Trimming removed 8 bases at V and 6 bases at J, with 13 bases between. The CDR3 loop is CASAIRGSEAFF. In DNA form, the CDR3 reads TGTGCCAGCGCGATAAGGGGCTCTGAAGCTTTCTTT.

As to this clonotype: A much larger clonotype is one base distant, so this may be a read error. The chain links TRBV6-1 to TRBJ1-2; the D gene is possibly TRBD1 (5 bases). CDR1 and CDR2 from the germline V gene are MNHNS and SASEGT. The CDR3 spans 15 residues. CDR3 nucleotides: TGTGCCAGCAGCCCCCTCGGGGGTAGTAACCATGGCTACACCTTC. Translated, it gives CASSPLGGSNHGYTF.

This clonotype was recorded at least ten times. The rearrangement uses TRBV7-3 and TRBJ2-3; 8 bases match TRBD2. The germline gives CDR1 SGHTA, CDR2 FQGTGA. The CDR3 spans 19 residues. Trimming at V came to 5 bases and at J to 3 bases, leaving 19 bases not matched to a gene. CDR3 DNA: TGTGCCAGCAGCCTCGGGATAGCGGGAATATCGTTGGGGACAGATACGCAGTATTTT. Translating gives CASSLGIAGISLGTDTQYF. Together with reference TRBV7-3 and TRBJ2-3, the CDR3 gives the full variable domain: GAGVSQTPSNKVTEKGKYVELRCDPISGHTALYWYRQSLGQGPEFLIYFQGTGAADDSGLPNDRFFAVRPEGSVSTLKIQRTERGDSAVYLCASSLGIAGISLGTDTQYFGPGTRLTVL.

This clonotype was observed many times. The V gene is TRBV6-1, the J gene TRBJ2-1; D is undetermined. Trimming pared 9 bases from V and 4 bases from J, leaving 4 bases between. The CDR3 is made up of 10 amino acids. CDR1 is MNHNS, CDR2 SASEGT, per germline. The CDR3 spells CASMYNEQFF. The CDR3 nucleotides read TGTGCCAGTATGTACAATGAGCAGTTCTTC.

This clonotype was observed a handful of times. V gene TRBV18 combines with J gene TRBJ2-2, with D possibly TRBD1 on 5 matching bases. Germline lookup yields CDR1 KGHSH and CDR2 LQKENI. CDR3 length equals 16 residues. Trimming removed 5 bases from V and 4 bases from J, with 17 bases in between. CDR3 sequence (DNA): TGTGCCAGCTCATCCGAAGGGCAGGGCCCCACCGGGGAGCTGTTTTTT. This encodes CASSSEGQGPTGELFF.

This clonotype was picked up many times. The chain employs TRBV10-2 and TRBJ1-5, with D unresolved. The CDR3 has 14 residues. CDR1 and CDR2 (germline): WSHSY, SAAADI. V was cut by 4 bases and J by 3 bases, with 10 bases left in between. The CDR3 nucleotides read TGCGCCAGCAGTGCCCGTGGCCACAATCAGCCCCAGCATTTT. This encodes CASSARGHNQPQHF.

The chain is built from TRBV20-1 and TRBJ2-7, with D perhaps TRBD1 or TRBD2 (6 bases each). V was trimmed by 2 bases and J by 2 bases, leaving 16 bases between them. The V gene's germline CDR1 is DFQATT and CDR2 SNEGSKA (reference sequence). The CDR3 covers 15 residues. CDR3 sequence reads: CSARSRLRGAYEQYF. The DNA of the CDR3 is TGCAGTGCTAGATCCCGCCTGAGGGGGGCCTACGAGCAGTACTTC.

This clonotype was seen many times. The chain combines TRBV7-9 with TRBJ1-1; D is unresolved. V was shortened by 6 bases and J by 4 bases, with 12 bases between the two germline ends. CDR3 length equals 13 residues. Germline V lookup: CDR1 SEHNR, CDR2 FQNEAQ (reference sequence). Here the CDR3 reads CASSPRVATEAFF. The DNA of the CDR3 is TGTGCCAGCAGTCCACGGGTGGCCACTGAAGCTTTCTTT.

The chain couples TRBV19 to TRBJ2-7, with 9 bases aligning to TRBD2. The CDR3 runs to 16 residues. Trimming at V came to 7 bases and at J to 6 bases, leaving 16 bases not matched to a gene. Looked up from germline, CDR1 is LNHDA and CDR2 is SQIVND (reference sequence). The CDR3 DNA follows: TGTGCCAGTAAAGTGGCTAGCGGGGACCCCCGAGGCGAGCAGTACTTC. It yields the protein CASKVASGDPRGEQYF.

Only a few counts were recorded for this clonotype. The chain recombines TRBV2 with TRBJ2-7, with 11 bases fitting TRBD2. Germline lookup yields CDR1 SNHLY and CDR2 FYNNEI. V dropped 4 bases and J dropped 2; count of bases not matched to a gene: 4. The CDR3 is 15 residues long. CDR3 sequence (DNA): TGTGCCAGCAGTGTCGGGACTAGCGGAACCTACGAGCAGTACTTC. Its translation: CASSVGTSGTYEQYF.

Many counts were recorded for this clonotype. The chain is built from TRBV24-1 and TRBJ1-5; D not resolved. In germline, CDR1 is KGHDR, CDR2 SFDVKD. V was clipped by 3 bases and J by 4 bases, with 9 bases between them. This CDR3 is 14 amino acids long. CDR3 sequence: CATSDLGQNQPQHF. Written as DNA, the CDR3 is TGTGCCACCAGTGATCTGGGCCAAAATCAGCCCCAGCATTTT.